This T cell receptor (beta chain) was sequenced in a study of shared clonotypes between healthy human individuals. This clone was seen ten or more times. Its target is not known. The data were produced by immunoSEQ multiplex PCR, yet TCRdb's version contains in-frame clones alone and is incomplete. The sample gives about 470,000 clones, about four fifths of which show up once; under 15% is in the top ten. General study points: The researchers took only blood, and tissue repertoires probably look different.

CDR3 size: 16 residues. Trimming left V 2 bases short and J 1 base short, with 14 bases between. Germline CDR1 reads MNHEY; CDR2 reads SVGAGI. The sequencing sample was made of PBMCs. V usage is TRBV6-5 and J usage is TRBJ2-5; weak D call: TRBD2 (5 bases). This sequence originates from a woman aged 40 to 55 in good health. Some clones in this sample may be carry-over from other donors' samples. The CDR3 region is CASSYGRRLPQETQYF. CDR3 in DNA: TGTGCCAGCAGTTACGGTCGGAGACTACCCCAAGAGACCCAGTACTTC.